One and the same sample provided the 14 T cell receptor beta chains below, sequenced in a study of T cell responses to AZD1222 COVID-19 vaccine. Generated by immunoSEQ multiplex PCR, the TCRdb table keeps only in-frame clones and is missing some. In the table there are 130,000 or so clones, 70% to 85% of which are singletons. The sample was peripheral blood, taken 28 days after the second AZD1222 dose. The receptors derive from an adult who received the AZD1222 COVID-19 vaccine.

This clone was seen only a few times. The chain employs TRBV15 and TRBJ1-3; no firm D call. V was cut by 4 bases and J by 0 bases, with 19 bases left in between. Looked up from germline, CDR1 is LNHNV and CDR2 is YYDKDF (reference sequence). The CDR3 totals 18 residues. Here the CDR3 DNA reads TGTGCCACCAGCACCCCCCGACACCATACTGCCTCTGGAAACACCATATATTTT. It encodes CATSTPRHHTASGNTIYF.

CDR3 sequence reads: CASSQVTGQGANTGELFF. The CDR3 coding sequence is TGTGCCAGCAGCCAAGTAACGGGACAGGGGGCGAACACCGGGGAGCTGTTTTTT. The rearrangement links TRBV4-2 to TRBJ2-2, with TRBD1 identical over 11 bases. Looked up from germline, CDR1 is LGHNA and CDR2 is YNFKEQ. V trimming: 1 base; J trimming: 0 bases; junction bases outside the gene matches: 4. The CDR3 is 18 residues long.

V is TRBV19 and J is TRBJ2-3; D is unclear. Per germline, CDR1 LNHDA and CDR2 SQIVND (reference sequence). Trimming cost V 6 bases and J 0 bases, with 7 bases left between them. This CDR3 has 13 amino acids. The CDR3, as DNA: TGTGCCAGTAGGGGCGCTAGCACAGATACGCAGTATTTT. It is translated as CASRGASTDTQYF.

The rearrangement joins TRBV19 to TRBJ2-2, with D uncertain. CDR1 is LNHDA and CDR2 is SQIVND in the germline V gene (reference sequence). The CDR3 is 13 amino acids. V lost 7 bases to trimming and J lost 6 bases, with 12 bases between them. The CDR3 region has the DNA TGTGCCAGTACAAAGGGTTGGGCCGGGGAGCTGTTTTTT. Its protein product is CASTKGWAGELFF.

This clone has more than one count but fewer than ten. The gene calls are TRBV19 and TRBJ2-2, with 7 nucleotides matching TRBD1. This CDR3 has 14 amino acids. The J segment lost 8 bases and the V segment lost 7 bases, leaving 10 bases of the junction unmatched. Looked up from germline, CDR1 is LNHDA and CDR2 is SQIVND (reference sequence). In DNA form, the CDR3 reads TGTGCCAGTAAAAGAAAGGGGGCAGAAGGGGAGCTGTTTTTT. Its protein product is CASKRKGAEGELFF.

The CDR3 region has the DNA TGTGCCAGCAGTGAATTCCGGACCGGCCCGGGGTATGAAGCTTTCTTT. This codes for CASSEFRTGPGYEAFF. The chain joins TRBV2 to TRBJ1-1; D remains ambiguous. Looked up from germline, CDR1 is SNHLY and CDR2 is FYNNEI. The CDR3 runs 16 residues. V shed 2 bases and J shed 7 bases, with 20 bases lying between them.

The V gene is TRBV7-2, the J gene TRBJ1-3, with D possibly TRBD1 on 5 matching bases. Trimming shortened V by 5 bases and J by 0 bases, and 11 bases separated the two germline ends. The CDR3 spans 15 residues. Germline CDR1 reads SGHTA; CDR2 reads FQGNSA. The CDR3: CASSLRDGSGNTIYF. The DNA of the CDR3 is TGTGCCAGCAGCCTCCGGGACGGCTCTGGAAACACCATATATTTT.

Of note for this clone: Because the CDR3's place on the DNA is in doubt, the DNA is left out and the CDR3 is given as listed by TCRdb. CDR3 residues: CASTSGLVDTGELFF. The J gene is TRBJ2-2, the V gene TRBV19; TRBD2 reflects the table's D call only, with no check against the DNA. Germline V gene data show CDR1 as LNHDA and CDR2 as SQIVND (reference sequence). Counting both end residues, the CDR3 totals 15 amino acids.

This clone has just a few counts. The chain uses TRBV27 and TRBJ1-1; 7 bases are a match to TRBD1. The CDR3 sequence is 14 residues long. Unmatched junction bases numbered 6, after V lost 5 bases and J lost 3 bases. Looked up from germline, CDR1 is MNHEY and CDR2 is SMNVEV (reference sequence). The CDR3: CASSRRQGHTEAFF. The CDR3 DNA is TGTGCCAGCAGTCGCCGACAGGGCCACACTGAAGCTTTCTTT.

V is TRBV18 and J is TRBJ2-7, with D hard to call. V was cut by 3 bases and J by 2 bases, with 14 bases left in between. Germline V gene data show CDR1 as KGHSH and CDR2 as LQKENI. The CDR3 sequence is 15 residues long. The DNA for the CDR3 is TGTGCCAGCTCACCCCGGTTTGGGGTACCCTACGAGCAGTACTTC. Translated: CASSPRFGVPYEQYF.

The CDR3 here is CASTQGTGGMNEKLFF. The CDR3 DNA reads TGTGCCAGCACCCAAGGGACAGGGGGGATGAATGAAAAACTGTTTTTT. The genes are TRBV5-6 and TRBJ1-4, with 11 bases matching TRBD1. Trimming took 6 bases from V and 5 from J; bases not matched to a gene: 9. The CDR3 spans 16 residues. Per germline, CDR1 SGHDT and CDR2 YYEEEE.

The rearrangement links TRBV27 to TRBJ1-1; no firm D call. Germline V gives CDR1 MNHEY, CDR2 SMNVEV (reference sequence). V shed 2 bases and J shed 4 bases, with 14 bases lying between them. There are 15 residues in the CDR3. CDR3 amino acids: CASSLIGVGSTEAFF. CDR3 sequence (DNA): TGTGCCAGCAGTTTAATTGGGGTTGGGAGCACTGAAGCTTTCTTT.

In DNA form, the CDR3 reads TGTGCCAGCAGCTTAACAGCAAACTCGAACACTGAAGCTTTCTTT. Encoded protein: CASSLTANSNTEAFF. The chain employs TRBV7-9 and TRBJ1-1; the D is unclear. Germline lookup yields CDR1 SEHNR and CDR2 FQNEAQ (reference sequence). The CDR3 covers 15 residues. Trimming shortened V by 2 bases and J by 1 base, and 11 bases separated the two germline ends.

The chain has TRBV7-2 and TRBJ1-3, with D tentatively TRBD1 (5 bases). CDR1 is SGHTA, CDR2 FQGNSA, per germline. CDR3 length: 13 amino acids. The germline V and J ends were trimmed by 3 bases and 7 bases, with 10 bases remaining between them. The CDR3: CASSFRGGNTIYF. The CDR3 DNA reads TGTGCCAGCAGCTTTCGGGGGGGGAACACCATATATTTT.